This T cell receptor beta chain was captured by sequencing in a study of cytomegalovirus exposure and HLA in healthy donors. Notes on the study in general: In a later analysis, several top co-occurrence clusters appeared linked to parvovirus B19, influenza, CMV and Epstein-Barr virus. Earlier findings revealed that most TCR beta V segments proved productive either about 87% or about 30% of the time.

CDR3 length: 14 amino acids. The V and J ends lost 0 bases and 7 bases respectively, with 13 bases between them. Germline V gene lookup returns CDR1 SGDLS and CDR2 YYNGEE. PCR employed 60 Vbeta and 13 Jbeta primers. The repertoire was sequenced with immunoSEQ multiplex PCR; TCRdb's copy has only in-frame clones and lacks some. The sample has roughly 130,000 clones, 80% seen once; the top ten hold 3% to 4%. A note on this clone: Its specificity is unknown.

The specimen sequenced was PBMCs. This clonotype was sampled from a woman aged 40 to 50 in good health and CMV-seronegative. The chain is built from TRBV9 and TRBJ1-2, with D possibly being TRBD1 (6 bases). CDR3 in DNA: TGTGCCAGCAGCGTAGAGGACAGTCTTGCTGGCTACACCTTC. This encodes CASSVEDSLAGYTF.